The 25 T cell receptor beta chains listed next were all sequenced from one sample in a study of T cells in Graves' hyperthyroidism and ophthalmopathy. RNA transcripts were the template for amplifying TCR beta CDR3 regions. TCR CDR3 regions were first amplified by RT-PCR with HTBI primers. Each CDR3 protein gets one entry after TCRdb re-called the multiplex PCR reads with MiXCR. The table shows 500,000 to 550,000 distinct CDR3 sequences, with about a fifth occurring only once. What was sequenced was blood. Receptors originate from a man younger than 35 with Graves' hyperthyroidism.

The chain combines TRBV4-1 with TRBJ1-1; TRBD1 aligns across 7 bases. V was clipped by 4 bases and J by 1 base; unmatched bases: 9. CDR3 length equals 16 residues. Germline CDR1 MGHRA, CDR2 YSYEKL. This chain's CDR3 is CASSPFPQGQNTEAFF. CDR3 nucleotides: TGCGCCAGCAGCCCCTTCCCACAGGGGCAGAACACTGAAGCTTTCTTT.

The chain is built from TRBV6-1 and TRBJ1-2, with no clear D. The CDR3 extends over 11 amino acids. V lost 6 bases and J 11 bases, leaving 13 bases between the germline ends. The V gene's germline CDR1 is MNHNS and CDR2 SASEGT. CDR3 amino acids: CASRTPTEYTF. Written as DNA, the CDR3 is TGTGCCAGCAGGACGCCGACGGAATACACCTTC.

This clonotype was counted ten times or more. A much larger clone differs by one base, so this may be a read error. This CDR3 is CASSATGGSGNTIYF. In nucleotides, the CDR3 is TGTGCCAGCAGCGCGACAGGGGGCTCTGGAAACACCATATATTTT. The chain uses TRBV28 and TRBJ1-3; TRBD1 agrees at 9 bases. Germline V gives CDR1 MDHEN, CDR2 SYDVKM. With 6 bases clipped from V and 0 bases from J, the junction kept 3 bases outside the gene matches. CDR3 size: 15 residues.

The chain couples TRBV7-8 to TRBJ1-1; D call uncertain. Trimming took off 2 bases at V and 0 bases at J, with 10 bases between the two ends. CDR1 SGHVS and CDR2 FQNEAQ come from the germline V gene. CDR3 length: 15 residues. CDR3 nucleotide sequence: TGTGCCAGCAGCTTAAGTGGGCAGATGAACACTGAAGCTTTCTTT. Translated: CASSLSGQMNTEAFF.

The CDR3 loop is CASSRDSPQETQYF. The CDR3 region has the DNA TGTGCCAGCAGCAGGGACAGCCCTCAAGAGACCCAGTACTTC. The chain uses TRBV2 and TRBJ2-5, with TRBD1 matching 7 bases. This CDR3 has 14 residues. CDR1 is SNHLY and CDR2 is FYNNEI in the germline V gene. V lost 6 bases, J lost 2 bases, and 6 bases stayed unmatched.

This clonotype showed up many times. V is TRBV12-3 or TRBV12-4 and J is TRBJ2-2; D gene unclear. V was shortened by 2 bases and J by 5 bases, with 9 bases between the two germline ends. The CDR3 runs to 14 residues. CDR3 protein: CASSLLQITGELFF. The CDR3 DNA is TGTGCCAGCAGTTTACTACAGATTACCGGGGAGCTGTTTTTT.

The chain couples TRBV7-6 to TRBJ2-2, with TRBD2 identical over 8 bases. CDR1 and CDR2 from the germline V gene are SGHVS and FNYEAQ. The CDR3 has 16 amino acids. The V gene end was trimmed by 1 base and the J gene end by 4 bases; junction bases not matched to a gene: 5. The CDR3 here is CASSLVERGSTGELFF. CDR3 nucleotides: TGTGCCAGCAGCTTAGTGGAGCGGGGGAGCACCGGGGAGCTGTTTTTT. Full variable domain (rest looked up from reference TRBV7-6 and TRBJ2-2): GAGVSQSPRYKVTKRGQDVALRCDPISGHVSLYWYRQALGQGPEFLTYFNYEAQQDKSGLPNDRFSAERPEGSISTLTIQRTEQRDSAMYRCASSLVERGSTGELFFGEGSRLTVL.

This clonotype was picked up many times. This chain links TRBV13 with TRBJ2-2; D remains unclear. Trimming left V 3 bases short and J 2 bases short, with 10 bases between. Germline loops: CDR1 PRHDT, CDR2 FYEKMQ (reference sequence). The CDR3 consists of 15 residues. The CDR3 DNA is TGTGCCAGCAGCTTTAGGAGAGGAAACACCGGGGAGCTGTTTTTT. Translating it yields CASSFRRGNTGELFF.

The sample holds many counts of this clonotype. The V and J genes are TRBV20-1 and TRBJ1-2; D is ambiguous. There are 13 residues in the CDR3. Germline values: CDR1 DFQATT, CDR2 SNEGSKA (reference sequence). CDR3: CRTTIGANYGYTF. The CDR3 DNA reads as TGCAGGACTACAATAGGAGCTAACTATGGCTACACCTTC.

This chain connects TRBV6-5 to TRBJ2-7; 10 nucleotides line up with TRBD1. Germline V gives CDR1 MNHEY, CDR2 SVGAGI. The CDR3 runs 15 residues. V was clipped by 4 bases and J by 5 bases; unmatched bases: 8. The CDR3 protein is CASSFRGQGHHEQYF. CDR3 DNA: TGTGCCAGCAGTTTCCGGGGACAGGGGCACCACGAGCAGTACTTC.

This clonotype appeared many times. This chain links TRBV6-5 with TRBJ2-4, with D possibly being TRBD1 (6 bases). The CDR3 sequence is 15 residues long. Germline CDR1 is MNHEY and CDR2 is SVGAGI. Deletions cut 0 bases from V and 4 bases from J, with 10 bases between. The CDR3 sequence is CASSYSTGPKNIQYF. In DNA, the CDR3 is TGTGCCAGCAGTTACTCGACAGGCCCGAAAAACATTCAGTACTTC.

In its sample, this clonotype was seen a few times. V is TRBV20-1 and J is TRBJ1-2; tentative D call: TRBD1 (6 bases). The V end was cut by 6 bases, the J end by 3 bases, with 17 bases between. CDR1 and CDR2 (germline): DFQATT, SNEGSKA (reference sequence). This CDR3 has 14 amino acids. The CDR3 sequence: CSATSQGLYYGYTF. CDR3 DNA: TGCAGTGCCACTTCCCAGGGGCTGTACTATGGCTACACCTTC.

This clonotype was picked up a small number of times. This sequence joins TRBV3-1 and TRBJ1-2; D remains unclear. The ends were cut back, 2 bases at V and 7 bases at J, with 11 bases in the middle. The CDR3 is 13 amino acids. Per the germline V gene, CDR1 is LGHDT and CDR2 is YNNKEL (reference sequence). The DNA for the CDR3 is TGTGCCAGCAGCCAATCAGGTGTTGGTGGCTACACCTTC. This codes for CASSQSGVGGYTF.

The chain links TRBV7-9 to TRBJ2-2, with TRBD1 as a possible D gene (6 bases). The CDR3 runs 16 residues. The germline gives CDR1 SEHNR, CDR2 FQNEAQ (reference sequence). Trimming stripped 3 bases from V and 0 bases from J, with 11 bases between. CDR3 amino acids: CASSFPQGPNTGELFF. The CDR3 DNA reads as TGTGCCAGCAGCTTTCCACAGGGACCGAACACCGGGGAGCTGTTTTTT.

This clonotype was seen ten or more times. A junction boundary mismatches the germline segment, possibly from a read error. The rearrangement links TRBV30 to TRBJ1-2; tentatively, D is TRBD1 (5 bases). CDR1 and CDR2 from the germline V gene are GTSNPN and SVGIG (reference sequence). This CDR3 spans 10 amino acids. CDR3: CTQDKYGYTF. The CDR3 nucleotides read TGCACACAGGATAAGTATGGCTACACCTTC.

This clonotype turned up a few times. V gene TRBV12-3 or TRBV12-4 combines with J gene TRBJ2-7; D might be TRBD1 or TRBD2, each matching 5 bases. This CDR3 is built from 14 residues. Trimming removed 6 bases from V and 2 bases from J, with 14 bases in between. CDR3 protein: CASSPGTYTYEQYF. The CDR3 DNA reads as TGTGCCAGCAGCCCCGGGACGTATACCTACGAGCAGTACTTC.

This clonotype was counted only a few times. The chain links TRBV11-2 to TRBJ2-7; 7 bases align to TRBD2. CDR3 size: 17 residues. CDR1 and CDR2 from the germline V gene are SGHAT and FQNNGV. J gave up 4 bases and V 0 bases, and 12 bases lay outside the gene matches. The CDR3 coding sequence is TGTGCCAGCAGCTTAGATCCGAGGGCGGGAGCACGGTACGAGCAGTACTTC. Its translation: CASSLDPRAGARYEQYF.

The CDR3 nucleotides are TGTGCCAGCAGCTACGCTCCGGGGCAGCCCCAGCATTTT. Translating gives CASSYAPGQPQHF. J is TRBJ1-5 and V is TRBV7-3; no clear D. Germline CDR1 is SGHTA and CDR2 is FQGTGA. The CDR3 loop spans 13 amino acids. With 4 bases removed from V and 7 bases from J, the gap between germline ends came to 11 bases.

J is TRBJ2-7 and V is TRBV18; perhaps TRBD1 as D (6 bases). Germline-derived CDR1 and CDR2 are KGHSH and LQKENI. The length of the CDR3 is 15 residues. V gave up 2 bases and J gave up 2 bases, with 13 bases separating them. The CDR3 loop is CASSPEQGTAYEQYF. In DNA, the CDR3 is TGTGCCAGCTCACCAGAACAGGGAACTGCCTACGAGCAGTACTTC.

Many counts were recorded for this clonotype. The chain joins TRBV6-1 to TRBJ2-5; D might be TRBD2 (6 bases). The CDR3 sequence is 12 residues long. Trimming cost V 6 bases and J 5 bases, with 10 bases left between them. The germline CDR1 and CDR2 sequences are MNHNS and SASEGT. CDR3 amino acids: CASRGSGETQYF. The CDR3 DNA sequence: TGTGCCAGCAGGGGGAGCGGGGAGACCCAGTACTTC.

This clonotype showed up many times. The rearrangement joins TRBV7-9 to TRBJ2-5; weak D call: TRBD1 (5 bases). CDR1 SEHNR and CDR2 FQNEAQ come from the germline V gene (reference sequence). The CDR3 runs 15 residues. The germline V and J ends were trimmed by 5 bases and 0 bases, with 13 bases remaining between them. The DNA for the CDR3 is TGTGCCAGCAGCGGAGACAGATCGTACCAAGAGACCCAGTACTTC. Translating gives CASSGDRSYQETQYF.

This clonotype showed up many times. The rearrangement links TRBV27 to TRBJ2-7; TRBD1 aligns across 7 bases. Losses at the gene ends were 6 bases for V and 0 bases for J; bases not matched to a gene: 5. The CDR3 sequence is 14 residues long. The germline CDR1 and CDR2 sequences are MNHEY and SMNVEV (reference sequence). CDR3 sequence reads: CASRGQVSSYEQYF. DNA of the CDR3: TGTGCCAGCAGAGGACAGGTGAGCTCCTACGAGCAGTACTTC.

Remarks on this clonotype: This may arise from a read error, as a much more abundant clone is one base away. V gene TRBV7-9 combines with J gene TRBJ1-2, with a weak D call TRBD1 (6 bases). In germline, CDR1 is SEHNR, CDR2 FQNEAQ (reference sequence). The length of the CDR3 is 12 residues. V was pared by 3 bases and J by 6 bases, with 8 bases between. CDR3 sequence reads: CASSFGGHGYTF. In DNA form, the CDR3 reads TGTGCCAGCAGCTTCGGGGGCCATGGCTACACCTTC.

This clonotype was detected many times. The chain couples TRBV5-1 to TRBJ1-1; D gene uncertain. The V end lost 2 bases, the J end lost 5 bases, and 13 bases lay between the germline ends. CDR1 SGHRS and CDR2 YFSETQ come from the germline V gene. This CDR3 region has 14 residues. CDR3 loop: CASSFDPGRTEAFF. The DNA of the CDR3 is TGCGCCAGCAGCTTCGACCCAGGACGTACTGAAGCTTTCTTT.

This chain joins TRBV30 and TRBJ1-3; D unresolved. This CDR3 is 15 amino acids long. With 0 bases removed from V and 4 bases from J, the gap between germline ends came to 13 bases. Germline V lookup: CDR1 GTSNPN, CDR2 SVGIG (reference sequence). The CDR3 loop reads CAWSVRLGPGNTIYF. As DNA, the CDR3 is TGTGCCTGGAGTGTAAGGCTGGGTCCGGGAAACACCATATATTTT.